The present entry profiles one TCR beta chain with its context. The data originate from a study of blood T cell repertoires in COVID-19. Looking at the study overall: The origin of the acute and convalescent COVID-19 samples was the United States, Italy and Spain.

Per the original data handling: Amplification of reference gene primers provided the estimated nucleated cell counts. Only in-frame clones appear in the TCRdb table, and some are missing; sequencing was by immunoSEQ multiplex PCR. The V and J calls and clone size come from that table; D and trimming were worked out from the DNA. The table includes 51,000 or so clones, around 83% detected once. The germline V gene has CDR1 SGHTS and CDR2 YDEGEE. CDR3 length: 12 residues. Trimming left V 4 bases short and J 6 bases short, with 9 bases between. The chain has TRBV5-8 and TRBJ2-3; unclear D gene. The clonotype was recovered from a man between 65 and 80 years old with active COVID-19. Sequencing was carried out using peripheral blood. The CDR3 loop reads CASSLPPDTQYF. The CDR3 coding sequence is TGTGCCAGCAGCCTCCCCCCCGATACGCAGTATTTT. The whole variable domain, filled in from reference TRBV5-8 and TRBJ2-3, reads EAGVTQSPTHLIKTRGQQATLRCSPISGHTSVYWYQQALGLGLQFLLWYDEGEERNRGNFPPRFSGRQFPNYSSELNVNALELEDSALYLCASSLPPDTQYFGPGTRLTVL.